These T cell receptor beta chains were read from a single sample in a study of shared clonotypes between healthy human individuals. Sequenced by immunoSEQ multiplex PCR; TCRdb stores in-frame clones only, minus some. The profile shows a few million clones, approximately 93% of them singletons. Sequenced material: naive CD4+ T cells from PBMCs. The receptor source for this set is a man between 18 and 35 years old in good health. Some clones in this sample may be carry-over from other donors' samples. Both conserved end residues are part of each CDR3. The order of the fields is V gene, clone size, J gene, D gene, CDR3 DNA, CDR3 protein. A D gene is named only where the DNA matches it firmly. The listing skips clone size in some rows; elsewhere it reads once, few, many or a size class.

TRBV2	few	TRBJ2-7	.	TGTGCCAGCAGCTACTCCTACGAGCAGTACTTC	CASSYSYEQYF
TRBV2	.	TRBJ2-1	TRBD2	TGTGCCAGCAGCCCTGGGGGCGGGAGGACGGGTGAGCAGTTCTTC	CASSPGGGRTGEQFF
TRBV9	.	TRBJ2-3	.	TGTGCCAGCAGCGTACGCGGGGAAAGCACAGATACGCAGTATTTT	CASSVRGESTDTQYF
TRBV5-4	.	TRBJ2-2	.	TGTGCCAGCAGCTTGGGTGTCCGGGGGAGGACCGGGGAGCTGTTTTTT	CASSLGVRGRTGELFF
TRBV18	.	TRBJ2-1	TRBD2	TGTGCCAGCTCACCGGCTAGCGGGAGCAATGAGCAGTTCTTC	CASSPASGSNEQFF
TRBV18	.	TRBJ1-1	.	TGTGCCAGCTCACCATACGCCAGGGAGGGAAAAACTGAAGCTTTCTTT	CASSPYAREGKTEAFF
TRBV7-9	.	TRBJ2-5	.	TGTGCCAGCAGCTTCCCCCAAAAGGGGACCCAGTACTTC	CASSFPQKGTQYF
TRBV30	once	TRBJ2-5	.	TGTGCCTGCCTACTACAGTACCAAGAGACCCAGTACTTC	CACLLQYQETQYF
TRBV9	.	TRBJ1-4	.	TGTGCCAGCAGCGTAGAAGGAGAGGAAAAACTGTTTTTT	CASSVEGEEKLFF
TRBV9	.	TRBJ1-1	.	TGTGCCAGCAGCGCCAGGGGATTGAACACTGAAGCTTTCTTT	CASSARGLNTEAFF
TRBV11-2	.	TRBJ1-1	.	TGTGCCAGCAGCTTCCCGGGGTATGAAGCTTTCTTT	CASSFPGYEAFF
TRBV30	once	TRBJ1-4	TRBD1	TGTGCCTGGAGTGTACTGGTCTATCGGGACAGGGTTGAAAAACTGTTTTTT	CAWSVLVYRDRVEKLFF
TRBV4-2	.	TRBJ2-7	TRBD2	TGTGCCAGCAGCCTCCATAAGCGGGAGACCAGATACGAGCAGTACTTC	CASSLHKRETRYEQYF
TRBV4-1	.	TRBJ2-5	.	TGCGCCAGCAGCCGCCGCGAGACTAGGATGACGCAAGAGACCCAGTACTTC	CASSRRETRMTQETQYF
TRBV9	few	TRBJ1-3	.	TGTGCCAGCAGCGTAGCTGGAGGACGCTCTGGAAACACCATATATTTT	CASSVAGGRSGNTIYF
TRBV5-6	.	TRBJ1-1	.	TGTGCCAGCACCAAAGGTGGGGGGCTCACTGAAGCTTTCTTT	CASTKGGGLTEAFF
TRBV9	.	TRBJ2-2	.	TGTGCCAGCAGCGGGCCTTGGGACGGGGAGCTGTTTTTT	CASSGPWDGELFF
TRBV28	few	TRBJ2-3	.	TGTGCCAGCAGTTTAACAGATACGCAGTATTTT	CASSLTDTQYF
TRBV7-2	.	TRBJ2-3	.	TGTGCCAGCAGCCGACCACCGGGGAGCACAGATACGCAGTATTTT	CASSRPPGSTDTQYF
TRBV28	once	TRBJ1-5	.	TGTGCCAGCAGTACTTGGGGAGGAGGGCCTCAGCCCCAGCATTTT	CASSTWGGGPQPQHF
TRBV7-2	.	TRBJ2-1	.	TGTGCCAGCAGCCCCGGACAGAATTATTACAATGAGCAGTTCTTC	CASSPGQNYYNEQFF
TRBV11-2	.	TRBJ2-7	.	TGTGCCAGCAGGAGGGGGGCAGGGAGCCGCGAGCAGTACTTC	CASRRGAGSREQYF
TRBV6-5	.	TRBJ2-1	.	TGTGCCAGCACCCCTCGGGAATTCAATGAGCAGTTCTTC	CASTPREFNEQFF
TRBV7-2	.	TRBJ2-7	TRBD1	TGTGCCAGCAGGAGGGGGACAGGACCCTACGAGCAGTACTTC	CASRRGTGPYEQYF
TRBV7-3	.	TRBJ2-1	TRBD2	TGTGCCAGCAGCTTACTTGGACTAGCGCATGAGCAGTTCTTC	CASSLLGLAHEQFF
TRBV11-2	.	TRBJ2-2	TRBD1	TGTGCCAGCGGGGCGGACAGGGGGAACACCGGGGAGCTGTTTTTT	CASGADRGNTGELFF
TRBV10-3	.	TRBJ1-2	TRBD1	TGTGCCATCAGTGAGACCGGGACAGGGAACTCCGCTATCTATGGCTACACCTTC	CAISETGTGNSAIYGYTF
TRBV30	.	TRBJ1-1	.	TGTGCCTGGAGTGTCCGCCCGAGAAACACTGAAGCTTTCTTT	CAWSVRPRNTEAFF
TRBV18	once	TRBJ2-6	TRBD1	TGTGCCAGCTCTCGACAGGGAAGCTCTGGGGCCAACGTCCTGACTTTC	CASSRQGSSGANVLTF
TRBV4-3	once	TRBJ2-5	TRBD1	TGCGCCAGCAGCCAAAACAGGGGAGAGACCCAGTACTTC	CASSQNRGETQYF
TRBV19	.	TRBJ2-5	.	TGTGCCAGTAGTTCGTCGTACAGGGCGACAGGAAAAGAGACCCAGTACTTC	CASSSSYRATGKETQYF
TRBV5-1	.	TRBJ1-1	TRBD1	TGCGCCAGCAGCTTGGTCGGCAGGGGGGACACTGAAGCTTTCTTT	CASSLVGRGDTEAFF